The 27 T cell receptor beta chains listed next were all sequenced from one sample in a study of blood T cells in healthy people across ages. Primers used in a second PCR of about 6 to 11 cycles were a sample-barcoded 5' primer and a J-beta primer mix. TCRdb called the 5' RACE reads again in MiXCR, with one record for every CDR3 protein. The profile shows some 1,000,000 distinct CDR3 sequences, 20% to 25% of them singletons. This sample also appeared in a second study, on T cells of mothers and their children.

Material for sequencing was blood. Receptors were obtained from a girl aged 2-10 years in good health.

This clonotype was counted a few times. This chain connects TRBV20-1 to TRBJ1-1; D call uncertain. Trimming stripped 1 base from V and 5 bases from J, with 11 bases between. CDR1 and CDR2 from the germline V gene are DFQATT and SNEGSKA (reference sequence). The CDR3 is 13 amino acids. The CDR3 nucleotides read TGCAGTGCTAGAGGGCTGAAGCGGACTGAAGCTTTCTTT. This codes for CSARGLKRTEAFF.

This clonotype was observed a handful of times. The chain joins TRBV6-6 to TRBJ2-5; a weak D match, TRBD1 (5 bases). Trimming left V 0 bases short and J 7 bases short, with 9 bases between. The CDR3 loop spans 13 amino acids. Germline lookup yields CDR1 MNHNY and CDR2 SVGAGI (reference sequence). The CDR3 DNA is TGTGCCAGCAGTTACTCCGGTCAGGGGACCCAGTACTTC. Encoded protein: CASSYSGQGTQYF.

The V and J genes are TRBV11-2 and TRBJ1-6; D is ambiguous. The CDR3 spans 18 residues. V was trimmed by 3 bases and J by 2 bases, leaving 17 bases between them. Germline assignment: CDR1 SGHAT and CDR2 FQNNGV. The CDR3 loop is CASSFTIPGEAYNSPLHF. The CDR3 nucleotides read TGTGCCAGCAGCTTTACAATCCCAGGAGAAGCCTATAATTCACCCCTCCACTTT.

This clonotype was counted only a few times. Because it lacks the conserved phenylalanine or tryptophan at the end, this CDR3 is likely a read error. The rearrangement uses TRBV28 and TRBJ2-1; tentatively, D is TRBD1 or TRBD2 (5 bases each). The CDR3 sequence is 17 residues long. CDR1 and CDR2 from the germline V gene are MDHEN and SYDVKM. Trimming took 7 bases from V and 2 from J, leaving 21 bases between them. The CDR3 is CASTKTHGTAPYNEQFL. In DNA, the CDR3 is TGTGCCAGCACCAAAACCCACGGGACGGCACCCTACAATGAGCAGTTCCTC.

The chain links TRBV7-9 to TRBJ1-1, with D uncertain. This CDR3 has 15 amino acids. Trimming cost V 4 bases and J 1 base, with 13 bases left between them. CDR1 is SEHNR and CDR2 is FQNEAQ in the germline V gene (reference sequence). CDR3 nucleotides: TGTGCCAGCAGCTCAGCGGAAGCTCGGAACACTGAAGCTTTCTTT. This encodes CASSSAEARNTEAFF.

The genes are TRBV20-1 and TRBJ2-3, with D possibly matching TRBD1 (6 bases). Germline V gives CDR1 DFQATT, CDR2 SNEGSKA (reference sequence). The CDR3 totals 15 residues. With 6 bases removed from V and 2 bases from J, the gap between germline ends came to 18 bases. CDR3 amino acids: CSAKNRVHTTDTQYF. The CDR3 DNA reads as TGCAGTGCGAAAAACAGGGTTCATACCACAGATACGCAGTATTTT.

This clonotype was found a few times. V and J are TRBV29-1 and TRBJ2-3; 9 nucleotides match TRBD2. The CDR3 is made up of 14 amino acids. Germline assignment: CDR1 SQVTM and CDR2 ANQGSEA. The J segment lost 5 bases and the V segment lost 3 bases, leaving 6 bases of the junction unmatched. CDR3 residues: CSVEPAGGGDTQYF. DNA for the CDR3: TGCAGCGTTGAGCCAGCGGGAGGCGGAGATACGCAGTATTTT.

In this sample, this clonotype turned up a few times. CDR3 protein: CATSVGETQYF. CDR3 coding DNA: TGTGCCACCAGCGTGGGAGAGACCCAGTACTTC. The chain carries TRBV15 and TRBJ2-5; D remains unclear. This CDR3 spans 11 amino acids. Per the germline V gene, CDR1 is LNHNV and CDR2 is YYDKDF (reference sequence). V was cut by 5 bases and J by 4 bases, with 5 bases left in between.

In its sample, this clonotype was seen a few times. The rearrangement joins TRBV5-1 to TRBJ2-7; D call uncertain. The J call is uncertain, as TRBJ2-1 better fits the DNA end. Per the germline V gene, CDR1 is SGHRS and CDR2 is YFSETQ. The CDR3 is 12 residues long. The CDR3 spells CASSLRHNEQFF. Here the CDR3 DNA reads TGCGCCAGCAGCTTGAGGCACAATGAGCAGTTCTTC.

The rearrangement uses TRBV3-1 and TRBJ2-1; D gene ambiguous. The CDR3 has 13 residues. Trimming pared 1 base from V and 10 bases from J, leaving 11 bases between. Germline-derived CDR1 and CDR2 are LGHDT and YNNKEL (reference sequence). CDR3 protein: CASSQGRPGEQFF. CDR3 sequence (DNA): TGTGCCAGCAGCCAAGGTCGTCCCGGCGAGCAGTTCTTC.

The chain is built from TRBV7-9 and TRBJ2-3; 12 nucleotides agree with TRBD2. This CDR3 is built from 18 residues. CDR1 SEHNR and CDR2 FQNEAQ come from the germline V gene (reference sequence). The V gene end was trimmed by 1 base and the J gene end by 0 bases; junction bases not matched to a gene: 5. The CDR3 DNA reads TGTGCCAGCAGCTTAGGACTAGCGGGAGTGCGGAGCACAGATACGCAGTATTTT. This gives the protein CASSLGLAGVRSTDTQYF.

The sample holds a few counts of this clonotype. V is TRBV9 and J is TRBJ2-7; 7 bases fit TRBD2. The CDR3 runs to 14 residues. The junction had 7 bases not matched to a gene; V was cut back by 3 bases and J by 4 bases. Germline-derived CDR1 and CDR2 are SGDLS and YYNGEE. CDR3 sequence (DNA): TGTGCCAGCAGCGCCTCCGGGGGACTATACGAGCAGTACTTC. The encoded protein is CASSASGGLYEQYF.

This chain uses TRBV7-3 with TRBJ1-3; 8 bases align to TRBD1. The germline gives CDR1 SGHTA, CDR2 FQGTGA. The CDR3 runs to 15 residues. V shed 5 bases, J shed 8 bases, and the junction held 11 bases outside the gene matches. For the CDR3, the DNA is TGTGCCAGCAGCAACTCCGGGGTACAGGGGGACACCATATATTTT. Protein product: CASSNSGVQGDTIYF.

The chain employs TRBV6-6 and TRBJ2-1; TRBD2 is a possible D gene (5 bases). Deletions cut 2 bases from V and 8 bases from J, with 22 bases between. Germline V gene data show CDR1 as MNHNY and CDR2 as SVGAGI (reference sequence). The CDR3 runs 17 residues. The CDR3 here is CASSYLRTSWLGYEQFF. Here the CDR3 DNA reads TGTGCCAGCAGTTACCTACGAACTAGTTGGCTCGGCTATGAGCAGTTCTTC.

The V call is TRBV6-5, the J call TRBJ2-3; D is possibly TRBD2 (5 bases). The CDR3 is made up of 16 amino acids. Germline CDR1 MNHEY, CDR2 SVGAGI. The V end was cut by 2 bases, the J end by 0 bases, with 12 bases between. CDR3 nucleotides: TGTGCCAGCAGTTACCAAGGGAGCGCTAGCACAGATACGCAGTATTTT. Its translation is CASSYQGSASTDTQYF.

This clonotype occurred a few times. CDR3 region: CASSPGGAEPNNEQFF. DNA for the CDR3: TGCGCCAGCAGCCCTGGAGGGGCGGAACCAAACAATGAGCAGTTCTTC. The chain recombines TRBV4-3 with TRBJ2-5, with D possibly being TRBD2 (6 bases). The J call may be mistaken, given a closer DNA end match to TRBJ2-1. Germline assignment: CDR1 LGHNA and CDR2 YSLEER. This CDR3 contains 16 residues.

This chain connects TRBV4-3 to TRBJ1-5, with D tentatively TRBD1 (6 bases). Trimming shortened V by 0 bases and J by 9 bases, and 12 bases separated the two germline ends. Per the germline V gene, CDR1 is LGHNA and CDR2 is YSLEER. The CDR3 has 14 amino acids. The CDR3 region has the DNA TGCGCCAGCAGCCAAGATAGGGGGGTTGCGCCCCAGCATTTT. This codes for CASSQDRGVAPQHF.

Note on this clonotype: One base away lies a much larger clone, so this may be a sequencing read error. This rearrangement joins TRBV7-2 to TRBJ2-7, with 7 bases matching TRBD1. This CDR3 region has 16 residues. The germline V gene has CDR1 SGHTA and CDR2 FQGNSA. The CDR3 loop reads CAGSLDVGQPTYEQYF. DNA of the CDR3: TGTGCCGGCAGCTTAGATGTGGGACAGCCAACCTACGAGCAGTACTTC.

The DNA of the CDR3 is TGTGCCAGCTCACCACAGAGGGTCGGGGAGACCCAGTACTTC. Residues: CASSPQRVGETQYF. The rearrangement joins TRBV18 to TRBJ2-5; perhaps TRBD2 as D (5 bases). Germline-derived CDR1 and CDR2 are KGHSH and LQKENI. The V end was cut by 1 base, the J end by 5 bases, with 11 bases between. This CDR3 contains 14 residues.

This clonotype was detected a few times. J is TRBJ2-4 and V is TRBV28; D is unclear. The V end lost 6 bases, the J end lost 0 bases, and 9 bases lay between the germline ends. The CDR3 spans 14 residues. Germline CDR1 is MDHEN and CDR2 is SYDVKM. CDR3 nucleotide sequence: TGTGCCAGCAGCTCTACTCTAGCCAAAAACATTCAGTACTTC. It yields the protein CASSSTLAKNIQYF.

This clonotype was seen a few times. The rearrangement links TRBV7-2 to TRBJ2-7, with D possibly being TRBD1 (6 bases). The V end lost 5 bases, the J end lost 6 bases, and 14 bases lay between the germline ends. Germline loops: CDR1 SGHTA, CDR2 FQGNSA. The CDR3 covers 13 residues. CDR3 sequence (DNA): TGTGCCAGCAGCCCCCAGACAGGCTTCGAGCAGTACTTC. Translating gives CASSPQTGFEQYF. Variable domain in full (rest from reference TRBV7-2 and TRBJ2-7): GAGVSQSPSNKVTEKGKDVELRCDPISGHTALYWYRQSLGQGLEFLIYFQGNSAPDKSGLPSDRFSAERTGGSVSTLTIQRTQQEDSAVYLCASSPQTGFEQYFGPGTRLTVT.

This clonotype has more than one count but fewer than ten. The rearrangement joins TRBV12-3 or TRBV12-4 to TRBJ2-1; no firm D call. This CDR3 spans 11 amino acids. Deletions cut 11 bases from V and 6 bases from J, with 11 bases between. The CDR3 nucleotides are TGTGCCGGTATGGTCGCCAATGAGCAGTTCTTC. Translation gives CAGMVANEQFF.

In its sample, this clonotype was seen many times. The chain links TRBV5-1 to TRBJ1-1; tentative D call: TRBD1 (6 bases). The V gene's germline CDR1 is SGHRS and CDR2 YFSETQ. The CDR3 contains 16 residues. Trimming pared 4 bases from V and 0 bases from J, leaving 16 bases between. The CDR3 coding sequence is TGCGCCAGCAGCGCCGATAGGACAGTCATGAACACTGAAGCTTTCTTT. It is translated as CASSADRTVMNTEAFF.

This chain joins TRBV5-1 and TRBJ1-4; possible D gene TRBD1, 5 bases. V lost 2 bases, J lost 4 bases, and 9 bases lay in between. Germline-derived CDR1 and CDR2 are SGHRS and YFSETQ. There are 14 residues in the CDR3. The CDR3 DNA sequence: TGCGCCAGCAGCTTAAGTCAGGGTAATGAAAAACTGTTTTTT. This gives the protein CASSLSQGNEKLFF.

In its sample, this clonotype was seen a few times. The chain links TRBV18 to TRBJ2-5, with no clear D. This CDR3 is 12 amino acids long. V was shortened by 1 base and J by 5 bases, with 5 bases between the two germline ends. Germline V gene lookup returns CDR1 KGHSH and CDR2 LQKENI. The CDR3 sequence is CASSPLYETQYF. The CDR3 nucleotides read TGTGCCAGCTCACCACTTTATGAGACCCAGTACTTC.

This chain connects TRBV9 to TRBJ2-5; 11 nucleotides align to TRBD2. The J call may not be correct, given that the DNA end is closer to TRBJ2-1. The CDR3 is 15 amino acids. The germline V gene encodes CDR1 SGDLS and CDR2 YYNGEE. Here the CDR3 DNA reads TGTGCCAGCAACCTAGCGGGGGGACCCCTCGAGGAGCAGTTCTTC. This gives the protein CASNLAGGPLEEQFF.

The chain employs TRBV28 and TRBJ1-2; D ambiguous. In germline, CDR1 is MDHEN, CDR2 SYDVKM. This CDR3 is 12 amino acids long. V lost 3 bases and J 3 bases, leaving 5 bases between the germline ends. The DNA of the CDR3 is TGTGCCAGCAGTTTCGTTGACTATGGCTACACCTTC. Translation gives CASSFVDYGYTF.